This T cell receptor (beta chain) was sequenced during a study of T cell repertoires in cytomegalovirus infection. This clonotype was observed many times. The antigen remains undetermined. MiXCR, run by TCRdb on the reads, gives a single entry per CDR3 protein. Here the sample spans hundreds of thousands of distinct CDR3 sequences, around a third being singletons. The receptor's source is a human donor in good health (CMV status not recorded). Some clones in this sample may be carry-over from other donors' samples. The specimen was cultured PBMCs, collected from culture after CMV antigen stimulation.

This CDR3 reads CASSSPRNTEAFF. CDR3 bases: TGTGCCAGCAGTTCCCCCAGGAACACTGAAGCTTTCTTT. The J gene is TRBJ1-1, the V gene TRBV6-2 or TRBV6-3, with D unresolved. The germline V gene encodes CDR1 MNHEY and CDR2 SVGEGT. The CDR3 is 13 residues long. The V gene lost 4 bases and the J gene lost 1 base, with 7 bases spanning the gap.